This note documents a single T cell receptor (beta chain) sequence. This receptor's antigen is unknown. Base qualities are missing; no much larger clone stands one base away. This sample stems from a study of pediatric ulcerative colitis (dated by TCRdb to between 2018 and 2021). About the full investigation: Pancolitis was present in several ulcerative colitis patients and left-sided colitis in two, and histology consistent with ulcerative colitis was found in all of these patients. From nine newly diagnosed, treatment-naive pediatric ulcerative colitis patients and four non-IBD control children, paired blood and rectal samples were collected. By Pediatric Ulcerative Colitis Activity Index, a couple of patients had mild disease, several had moderate disease and three had acute severe colitis. General study outcomes and caveats: Features of the rectal repertoire distinguished controls, mild-moderate colitis patients and acute severe colitis patients, and in acute severe colitis, rectal diversity was reduced because of clonal expansions. Because repertoires were derived from total lymphocyte DNA, patterns in rare subsets such as regulatory T cells may not have been reflected. Two rectal CDR3 clonotypes were detected in all ulcerative colitis patients and were not detected in any of the controls. For technical reasons, blood samples from a couple of patients gave substantially fewer templates, and these samples were excluded from the blood-rectal overlap analysis. With only four individuals, the healthy control group was small. Significantly higher autologous blood-rectal clonal overlap was found in ulcerative colitis patients than in controls, which suggested increased T cell trafficking to inflamed tissue. Rectal pinch biopsies may have included blood-derived T cells, especially in patients with overt colitis.

One to two pinch biopsies were taken from the rectum for research during colonoscopy. Before the diagnostic colonoscopy, none of the ulcerative colitis patients had been given immunosuppressive medication. Before DNA was isolated, the rectal biopsies underwent proteinase K digestion. The Wizard kit (Promega) was used to extract genomic DNA from the blood and intestinal samples. Trimming at the junction amounts to 1 base on V and 5 bases on J, and the germline ends lie 5 bases apart. From the cysteine through the phenylalanine, the CDR3 covers 12 amino acids. The CDR3 DNA has 36 bases and is translated from base 1. CDR1 and CDR2 (LNHNV, YYDKDF) derive from the germline V gene (reference sequence). Using the immunoSEQ TRB Survey service, rearranged CDR3 beta regions were amplified from genomic DNA with multiplex V and J primers. To keep sequencing depth equal across samples, survey-level depth of up to 500,000 reads per sample was applied. The libraries were purified and pooled, then sequenced using Illumina technology. The study's own analysis went as follows. immunoSEQ online tools were used for productive clonality, sample overlap, pairwise scatters, CDR3 beta length, V/D/J gene usage and productiveness. Calculated diversity was defined as the number of unique rearrangements divided by total templates, multiplied by 100, and Shannon and Simpson indices were computed as well. Principal component analysis used the R prcomp function and ggbiplot package on Z-score normalized data. Morisita's index was used to quantify blood-rectal clonal overlap within each subject. Held by TCRdb, this immuneACCESS table contains in-frame sequences only and omits some clones. Under half of the omission traces to an unresolved V gene where checked; the cause of the rest is unknown. That table furnishes V, J and clone size, whereas the DNA furnished D and trimming. The table for this sample lists 40,000 to 55,000 clones; 60% to 85% of them were counted only once. The ten largest account for about 4% of the sample.

The sequenced sample consisted of gut tissue. This clonotype was obtained from a girl aged 10 to 17 with moderate ulcerative colitis. The V and J segments used are TRBV15 and TRBJ2-5, with no D gene named confidently. The DNA is TGTGCCACCAGCAGAGTTGGGGAGACCCAGTACTTC. Its translation is CATSRVGETQYF. The reference TRBV15 and TRBJ2-5 proteins fill in what lies around the CDR3, so the full variable domain reads DAMVIQNPRYQVTQFGKPVTLSCSQTLNHNVMYWYQQKSSQAPKLLFHYYDKDFNNEADTPDNFQSRRPNTSFCFLDIRSPGLGDTAMYLCATSRVGETQYFGPGTRLLVL.